This is a list of T cell receptor beta chains from one sample in a study of CXCR3-negative and CXCR3-positive naive CD8 T cells. From its re-call of the 5' RACE reads, TCRdb lists each CDR3 protein once, without DNA. Its clone listing holds 65,000 to 75,000 distinct CDR3 sequences. Source material: naive CXCR3- CD8+ T cells from blood. The receptors derive from a human donor in good health. Some clones in this sample may be carry-over from other donors' samples. Each CDR3 is given with its conserved first and last residue. Fields, in order: J gene, V gene, CDR3 protein.

>TRBJ2-7|TRBV20-1
CSARGSSGSYEQYF
>TRBJ2-3|TRBV28
CASRRTEVDLMTGDTQYF
>TRBJ2-7|TRBV29-1
CSVELAGSLPYEQYF
>TRBJ1-1|TRBV2
CASSMRGGTEAFF
>TRBJ2-1|TRBV29-1
CSVWKSSGRVHEQFF
>TRBJ2-7|TRBV10-3
CAISEFRGGKDEQYF
>TRBJ2-1|TRBV5-6
CASSLTTSESYNEQFF
>TRBJ2-1|TRBV5-1
CASSGNWLGNEQFF
>TRBJ2-7|TRBV7-9
CASSDPAGYEQYF
>TRBJ1-1|TRBV27
CASKEHPDRGLTGAFF
>TRBJ2-1|TRBV5-1
CASSWNRGPYNEQFF
>TRBJ2-1|TRBV10-3
CAISDGTSGAKHNEQFF
>TRBJ2-3|TRBV20-1
CSGDNGGAGDTQYF
>TRBJ1-2|TRBV6-2/TRBV6-3
CASGIGYGYTF
>TRBJ2-7|TRBV7-9
CASSSRETYEQYF
>TRBJ2-1|TRBV15
CATSMGNEQFF
>TRBJ2-7|TRBV4-3
CASSQDATGQGAQEQYF
>TRBJ2-3|TRBV4-2
CASSQDRQGSLTDTQYF
>TRBJ2-7|TRBV20-1
CSARDQGSAYEQYF
>TRBJ2-7|TRBV7-9
CASSRERAAYEQYF